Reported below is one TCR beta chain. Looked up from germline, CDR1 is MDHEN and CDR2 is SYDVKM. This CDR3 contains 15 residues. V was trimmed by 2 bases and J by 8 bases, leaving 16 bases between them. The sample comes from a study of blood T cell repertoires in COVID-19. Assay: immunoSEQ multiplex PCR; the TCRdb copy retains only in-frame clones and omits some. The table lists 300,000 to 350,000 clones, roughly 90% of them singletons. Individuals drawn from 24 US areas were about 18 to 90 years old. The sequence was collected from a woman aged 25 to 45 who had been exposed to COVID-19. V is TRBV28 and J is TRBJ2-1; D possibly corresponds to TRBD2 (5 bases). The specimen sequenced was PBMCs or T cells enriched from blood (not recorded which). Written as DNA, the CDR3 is TGTGCCAGCAGTTTAACGGGGTTTGGTGTTGATGAGCAGTTCTTC. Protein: CASSLTGFGVDEQFF. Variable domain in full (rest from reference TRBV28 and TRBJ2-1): DVKVTQSSRYLVKRTGEKVFLECVQDMDHENMFWYRQDPGLGLRLIYFSYDVKMKEKGDIPEGYSVSREKKERFSLILESASTNQTSMYLCASSLTGFGVDEQFFGPGTRLTVL.